This is a list of T cell receptor beta chains from one sample in a study of T cell repertoires in cytomegalovirus infection. In TCRdb, the reads were re-called with MiXCR into one record per CDR3 protein. The table shows some 500,000 distinct CDR3 sequences, with around two fifths occurring only once. These receptors have no known antigen. The sequenced sample was cultured PBMCs, obtained from culture after CMV antigen stimulation. The origin of the receptors is a human donor in good health (CMV status not recorded). Some clones in this sample may be carry-over from other donors' samples. Each CDR3 is given with its conserved first and last residue. D genes are given only for firm matches. A row's size may be missing; if present it is once, few, many or a size class.

>11|TRBJ2-7|many|.|TRBV11-2
CASSSLYEQYF
TGTGCCAGCAGCTCTTTGTACGAGCAGTACTTC
>17|TRBJ2-3|.|.|TRBV7-2
CASSLKFDGSSTETQYF
TGTGCCAGCAGCTTAAAATTTGACGGTTCTAGCACAGAGACGCAGTATTTT
>15|TRBJ2-5|once|.|TRBV20-1
CSATWGPRSQETQYF
TGCAGTGCTACGTGGGGGCCCCGGTCACAAGAGACCCAGTACTTC
>13|TRBJ2-1|few|.|TRBV5-5
CASSYFYGNEQFF
TGTGCCAGCAGCTACTTCTACGGCAATGAGCAGTTCTTC
>17|TRBJ1-2|few|.|TRBV7-2
CASSLFSGTESSSGYTF
TGTGCCAGCAGCTTATTCTCCGGGACGGAATCTTCAAGTGGCTACACCTTC
>16|TRBJ2-1|.|TRBD2|TRBV11-2
CASDNWGSGSLAEQFF
TGTGCCAGCGATAACTGGGGTAGCGGGAGTCTAGCTGAGCAGTTCTTC
>11|TRBJ2-7|.|.|TRBV19
CATATGYEQYF
TGTGCCACGGCGACAGGCTACGAGCAGTACTTC
>13|TRBJ1-2|.|.|TRBV20-1
CSAIDNDPYGYTF
TGCAGTGCTATTGACAACGACCCTTATGGCTACACCTTC
>13|TRBJ2-2|.|.|TRBV7-9
CASRVTHPGELFF
TGTGCCAGCAGGGTGACGCACCCCGGGGAGCTGTTTTTT
>14|TRBJ1-6|.|.|TRBV7-6
CATTVGQGNSPLHF
TGTGCCACCACTGTGGGGCAGGGTAATTCACCCCTCCACTTT
>15|TRBJ2-1|few|.|TRBV4-1
CASSNSFAEGNEQFF
TGCGCCAGCAGCAACAGCTTCGCGGAGGGCAATGAGCAGTTCTTC
>15|TRBJ2-7|.|.|TRBV7-2
CASSLNSPLSYEQYF
TGTGCCAGCAGCTTAAATTCTCCCCTGTCCTACGAGCAGTACTTC
>15|TRBJ2-2|.|.|TRBV15
CATSGTELNTGELFF
TGTGCCACCAGCGGCACTGAACTGAACACCGGGGAGCTGTTTTTT
>13|TRBJ2-7|.|.|TRBV5-1
CASRNGGDYEQYF
TGCGCCAGCAGGAATGGAGGGGACTACGAGCAGTACTTC
>14|TRBJ1-2|few|TRBD1|TRBV25-1
CASSEWDRAGGYTF
TGTGCCAGCAGTGAGTGGGACAGGGCCGGTGGCTACACCTTC
>14|TRBJ2-5|.|.|TRBV7-3
CASSSGAGGETQYF
TGTGCCAGCAGCTCTGGTGCCGGTGGGGAGACCCAGTACTTC
>13|TRBJ1-1|few|TRBD1|TRBV12-3/TRBV12-4
CASSLGQGGEAFF
TGTGCCAGCTCCCTGGGACAGGGCGGTGAAGCTTTCTTT
>18|TRBJ2-1|.|TRBD2|TRBV7-9
CASSLSLGSGRFRNEQFF
TGTGCCAGCAGCCTCTCTCTAGGGAGCGGGAGATTTAGGAATGAGCAGTTCTTC
>10|TRBJ1-1|.|.|TRBV29-1
CVGGGREAFF
TGCGTCGGGGGGGGCCGTGAAGCTTTCTTT
>12|TRBJ1-1|few|.|TRBV20-1
CSARDGNTEAFF
TGCAGTGCTAGAGACGGGAACACTGAAGCTTTCTTT
>17|TRBJ2-1|.|TRBD2|TRBV7-2
CASSFLIAGGRYNEQFF
TGTGCCAGCAGCTTCCTAATAGCGGGGGGGAGATACAATGAGCAGTTCTTC
>16|TRBJ2-6|.|.|TRBV7-2
CASSRGTPQRANVLTF
TGTGCCAGCAGCCGGGGGACACCACAACGGGCCAACGTCCTGACTTTC
>14|TRBJ1-1|few|TRBD1|TRBV6-8
CASTVSRGRTEAFF
TGTGCCAGCACAGTTTCGAGGGGGCGGACTGAAGCTTTCTTT
>14|TRBJ1-1|once|.|TRBV7-2
CTSSRRPGNTEAFF
TGTACCAGCAGCCGACGACCAGGGAACACTGAAGCTTTCTTT
>15|TRBJ2-3|few|.|TRBV19
CASRRDGLLTDTQYF
TGTGCCAGTAGGAGGGACGGACTCCTCACAGATACGCAGTATTTT
>11|TRBJ1-2|once|.|TRBV20-1
CSAPTDYAYTF
TGCAGTGCCCCGACGGATTATGCCTACACCTTC
>14|TRBJ2-7|.|.|TRBV6-2/TRBV6-3
CASSYSGHPGEQYF
TGTGCCAGCAGTTACTCAGGACACCCGGGGGAGCAGTACTTC
>14|TRBJ2-3|.|TRBD1|TRBV29-1
CSVEEAGGADTQYF
TGCAGCGTTGAAGAGGCAGGGGGCGCAGATACGCAGTATTTT
>14|TRBJ2-4|.|.|TRBV15
CATSPTGSGYIQYF
TGTGCCACCAGTCCCACGGGTTCAGGATACATTCAGTACTTC
>15|TRBJ2-1|once|TRBD1|TRBV12-3/TRBV12-4
CASSSPGTGNNEQFF
TGTGCCAGCAGCTCCCCCGGGACAGGCAACAATGAGCAGTTCTTC
>14|TRBJ2-7|.|TRBD2|TRBV5-1
CASRLASGSYEQYF
TGCGCCAGCAGGCTGGCTAGCGGGTCCTACGAGCAGTACTTC
>21|TRBJ2-7|few|.|TRBV6-2/TRBV6-3
CASIPDLPQYRTQVVGGEQYF
TGTGCCAGCATACCAGACCTGCCTCAATATCGTACTCAGGTGGTCGGAGGCGAGCAGTACTTC
>15|TRBJ1-4|few|.|TRBV7-2
CASSLGQEVWEKLFF
TGTGCCAGCAGCTTAGGACAGGAGGTTTGGGAAAAACTGTTTTTT
>16|TRBJ1-3|few|TRBD1|TRBV28
CASSYIQGSSGNTIYF
TGTGCCAGCAGTTACATACAGGGGAGCTCTGGAAACACCATATATTTT
>16|TRBJ1-5|.|TRBD1|TRBV27
CASSLSGGQGGQPQHF
TGTGCCAGCAGTTTAAGCGGGGGACAGGGTGGTCAGCCCCAGCATTTT
>15|TRBJ1-3|.|.|TRBV7-9
CASSPLATPGNTIYF
TGTGCCAGCAGCCCCCTGGCAACTCCTGGAAACACCATATATTTT
>17|TRBJ1-6|.|.|TRBV24-1
CATSDSVRPLINSPLHF
TGTGCCACCAGTGATTCGGTCAGACCGCTAATCAATTCACCCCTCCACTTT
>13|TRBJ2-2|many|.|TRBV7-2
CASSLRTDGELFF
TGTGCCAGCAGCTTGCGGACAGACGGGGAGCTGTTTTTT
>13|TRBJ1-6|.|.|TRBV18
CATRGQNNSPLHF
TGTGCCACCCGGGGGCAGAATAATTCACCCCTCCACTTT
>13|TRBJ1-2|.|.|TRBV20-1
CSATPPGHPPDTF
TGCAGTGCTACCCCTCCAGGACACCCGCCTGACACCTTC
>11|TRBJ1-6|.|.|TRBV11-2
CASSLGTPLHF
TGTGCCAGCAGCTTAGGAACACCCCTCCACTTT
>12|TRBJ1-2|once|.|TRBV3-1
CASSHGGDGYTF
TGTGCCAGCAGCCACGGAGGGGATGGCTACACCTTC
>17|TRBJ1-3|.|TRBD1|TRBV4-1
CASSQASTGGSGNTIYF
TGCGCCAGCAGCCAAGCGAGCACAGGGGGATCTGGAAACACCATATATTTT
>17|TRBJ2-2|.|TRBD2|TRBV7-2
CASSPDRTSGNTGELFF
TGTGCCAGCAGCCCCGATCGGACTAGCGGGAACACCGGGGAGCTGTTTTTT
>14|TRBJ2-7|.|.|TRBV28
CASRELGETYEQYF
TGTGCCAGCAGAGAGTTGGGGGAGACCTACGAGCAGTACTTC
>16|TRBJ2-2|many|TRBD2|TRBV7-6
CASSLQREGNTGELFF
TGTGCCAGCAGCTTACAGCGGGAGGGGAACACCGGGGAGCTGTTTTTT
>15|TRBJ2-3|many|.|TRBV7-2
CASREEVPNTDTQYF
TGTGCCAGCAGAGAAGAGGTCCCAAACACAGATACGCAGTATTTT
>17|TRBJ1-1|.|.|TRBV20-1
CSARDSQGLRMKTEAFF
TGCAGTGCTAGAGATAGCCAGGGGTTGCGTATGAAAACTGAAGCTTTCTTT
>16|TRBJ1-3|.|TRBD1|TRBV10-3
CAISRQGDSSGNTIYF
TGTGCCATCAGTCGACAGGGGGACAGCTCTGGAAACACCATATATTTT
>15|TRBJ2-1|.|.|TRBV7-2
CASSLTGEQYNEQFF
TGTGCCAGCAGCTTAACGGGGGAACAATACAATGAGCAGTTCTTC
>15|TRBJ1-2|.|.|TRBV4-1
CASSQVMTREDGYTF
TGCGCCAGCAGCCAAGTCATGACTAGGGAAGATGGCTACACCTTC
>16|TRBJ2-7|.|.|TRBV28
CASSLWSGTPSYEQYF
TGTGCCAGCAGTTTATGGTCAGGGACTCCGTCCTACGAGCAGTACTTC
>15|TRBJ2-3|few|.|TRBV12-3/TRBV12-4
CASSFRGNPADTQYF
TGTGCCAGCAGTTTTCGGGGGAACCCGGCAGATACGCAGTATTTT
>18|TRBJ2-2|few|TRBD2|TRBV4-1
CASSQGTSGRYSGGELFF
TGCGCCAGCAGCCAAGGGACTAGCGGGAGGTATTCTGGCGGGGAGCTGTTTTTT
>12|TRBJ1-1|.|.|TRBV28
CASSLNLVGAFF
TGTGCCAGCAGTTTGAACTTGGTCGGAGCTTTCTTT